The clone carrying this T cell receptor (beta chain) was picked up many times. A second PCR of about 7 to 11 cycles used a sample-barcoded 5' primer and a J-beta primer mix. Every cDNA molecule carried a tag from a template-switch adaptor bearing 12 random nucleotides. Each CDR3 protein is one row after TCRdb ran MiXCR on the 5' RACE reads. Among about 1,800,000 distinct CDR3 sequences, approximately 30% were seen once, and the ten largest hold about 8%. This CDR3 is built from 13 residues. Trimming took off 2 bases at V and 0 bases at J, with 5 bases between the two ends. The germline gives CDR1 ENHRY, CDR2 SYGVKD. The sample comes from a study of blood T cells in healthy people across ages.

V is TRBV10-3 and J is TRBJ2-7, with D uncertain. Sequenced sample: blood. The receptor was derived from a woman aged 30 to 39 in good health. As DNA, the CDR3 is TGTGCCATCAGTGAGAGTAGCTCCTACGAGCAGTACTTC. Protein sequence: CAISESSSYEQYF.